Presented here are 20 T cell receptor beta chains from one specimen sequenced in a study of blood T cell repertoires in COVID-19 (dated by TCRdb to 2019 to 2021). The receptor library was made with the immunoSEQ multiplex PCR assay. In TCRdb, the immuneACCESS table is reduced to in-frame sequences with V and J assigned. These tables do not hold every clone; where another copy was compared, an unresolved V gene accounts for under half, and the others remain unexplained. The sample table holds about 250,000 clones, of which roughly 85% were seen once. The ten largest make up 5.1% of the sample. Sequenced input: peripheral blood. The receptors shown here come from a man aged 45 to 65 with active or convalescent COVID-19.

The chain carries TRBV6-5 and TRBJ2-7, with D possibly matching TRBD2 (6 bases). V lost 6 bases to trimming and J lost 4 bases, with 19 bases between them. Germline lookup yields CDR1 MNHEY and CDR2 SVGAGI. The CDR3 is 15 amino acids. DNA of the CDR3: TGTGCCAGCAGGGGGGGAGGCCCCCCTTCTTACGAGCAGTACTTC. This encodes CASRGGGPPSYEQYF.

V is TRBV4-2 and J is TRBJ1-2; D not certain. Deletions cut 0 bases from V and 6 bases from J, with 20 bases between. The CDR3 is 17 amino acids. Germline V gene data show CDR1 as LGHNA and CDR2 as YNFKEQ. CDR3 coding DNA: TGTGCCAGCAGCCAAGATCCAGCGACGGCTACTAGAGATGGCTACACCTTC. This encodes CASSQDPATATRDGYTF.

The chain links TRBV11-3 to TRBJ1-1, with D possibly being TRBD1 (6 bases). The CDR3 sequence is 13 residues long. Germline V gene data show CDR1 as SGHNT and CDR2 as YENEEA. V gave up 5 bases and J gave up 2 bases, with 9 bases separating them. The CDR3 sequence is CASSQGRNTEAFF. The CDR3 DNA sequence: TGTGCCAGCAGCCAGGGGCGAAACACTGAAGCTTTCTTT. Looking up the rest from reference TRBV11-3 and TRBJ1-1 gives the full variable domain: EAGVVQSPRYKIIEKKQPVAFWCNPISGHNTLYWYLQNLGQGPELLIRYENEEAVDDSQLPKDRFSAERLKGVDSTLKIQPAELGDSAVYLCASSQGRNTEAFFGQGTRLTVV.

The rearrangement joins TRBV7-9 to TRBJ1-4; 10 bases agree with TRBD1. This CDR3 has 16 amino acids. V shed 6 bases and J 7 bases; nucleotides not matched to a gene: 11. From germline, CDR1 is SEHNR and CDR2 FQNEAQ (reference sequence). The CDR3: CASSPGQGHLGEKLFF. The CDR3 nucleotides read TGTGCCAGCAGTCCGGGACAGGGGCACCTTGGTGAAAAACTGTTTTTT.

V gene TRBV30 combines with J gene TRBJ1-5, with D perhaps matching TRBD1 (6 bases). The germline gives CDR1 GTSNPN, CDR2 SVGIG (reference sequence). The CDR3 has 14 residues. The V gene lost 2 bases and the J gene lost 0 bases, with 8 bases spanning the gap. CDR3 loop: CAWSLGASNQPQHF. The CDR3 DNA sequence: TGTGCCTGGAGTTTGGGGGCTAGCAATCAGCCCCAGCATTTT. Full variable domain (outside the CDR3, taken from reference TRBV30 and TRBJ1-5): SQTIHQWPATLVQPVGSPLSLECTVEGTSNPNLYWYRQAAGRGLQLLFYSVGIGQISSEVPQNLSASRPQDRQFILSSKKLLLSDSGFYLCAWSLGASNQPQHFGDGTRLSIL.

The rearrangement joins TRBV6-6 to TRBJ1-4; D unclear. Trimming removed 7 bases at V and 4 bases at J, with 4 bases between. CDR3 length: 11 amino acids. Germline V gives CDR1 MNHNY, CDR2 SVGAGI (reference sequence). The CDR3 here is CASIGNEKLFF. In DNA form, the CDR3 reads TGTGCCAGCATCGGTAATGAAAAACTGTTTTTT.

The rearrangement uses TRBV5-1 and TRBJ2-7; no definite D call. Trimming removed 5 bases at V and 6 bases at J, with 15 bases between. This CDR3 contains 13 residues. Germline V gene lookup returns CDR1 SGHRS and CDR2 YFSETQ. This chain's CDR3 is CASRPTDTSEQYF. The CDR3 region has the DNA TGCGCCAGCAGACCAACAGACACGAGCGAGCAGTACTTC.

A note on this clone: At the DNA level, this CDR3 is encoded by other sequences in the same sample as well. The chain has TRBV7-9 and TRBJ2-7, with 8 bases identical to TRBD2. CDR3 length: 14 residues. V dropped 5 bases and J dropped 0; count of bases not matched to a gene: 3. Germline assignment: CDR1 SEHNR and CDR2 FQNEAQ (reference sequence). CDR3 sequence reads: CASSPSGSSYEQYF. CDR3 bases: TGTGCCAGCAGCCCGAGCGGGAGCTCCTACGAGCAGTACTTC. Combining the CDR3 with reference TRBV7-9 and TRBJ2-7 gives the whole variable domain DTGVSQNPRHKITKRGQNVTFRCDPISEHNRLYWYRQTLGQGPEFLTYFQNEAQLEKSRLLSDRFSAERPKGSFSTLEIQRTEQGDSAMYLCASSPSGSSYEQYFGPGTRLTVT.

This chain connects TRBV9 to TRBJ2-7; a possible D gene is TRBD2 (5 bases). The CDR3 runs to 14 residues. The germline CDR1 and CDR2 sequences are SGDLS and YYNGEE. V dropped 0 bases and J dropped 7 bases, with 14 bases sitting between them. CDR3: CASSVERVYGEQYF. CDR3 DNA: TGTGCCAGCAGCGTAGAGAGGGTCTACGGAGAGCAGTACTTC.

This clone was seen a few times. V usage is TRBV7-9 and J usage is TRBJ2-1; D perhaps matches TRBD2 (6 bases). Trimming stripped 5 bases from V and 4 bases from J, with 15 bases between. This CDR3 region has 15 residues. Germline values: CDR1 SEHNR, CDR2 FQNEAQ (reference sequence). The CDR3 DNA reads TGTGCCAGCAGCCTTCGGGGGACTCAGTACAATGAGCAGTTCTTC. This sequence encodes CASSLRGTQYNEQFF.

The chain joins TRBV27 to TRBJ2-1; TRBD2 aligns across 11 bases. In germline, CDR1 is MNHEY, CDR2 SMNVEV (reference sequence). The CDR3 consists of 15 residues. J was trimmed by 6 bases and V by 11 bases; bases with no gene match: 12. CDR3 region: CASGLGLAGSNEQFF. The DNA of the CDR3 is TGTGCCTCAGGGCTTGGACTAGCGGGCTCCAATGAGCAGTTCTTC.

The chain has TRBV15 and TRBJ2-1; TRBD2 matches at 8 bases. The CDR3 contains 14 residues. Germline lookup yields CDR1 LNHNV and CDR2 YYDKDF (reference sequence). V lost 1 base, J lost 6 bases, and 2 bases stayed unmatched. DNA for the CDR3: TGTGCCACCAGCAGAGGGACTAGCTCCAATGAGCAGTTCTTC. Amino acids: CATSRGTSSNEQFF.

Here the CDR3 reads CATSDLLWAKNEQFF. CDR3 nucleotides: TGTGCCACCAGTGATTTGCTTTGGGCTAAAAATGAGCAGTTCTTC. V gene TRBV24-1 combines with J gene TRBJ2-1, with D uncertain. With 0 bases removed from V and 7 bases from J, the gap between germline ends came to 12 bases. CDR1 and CDR2 (germline): KGHDR, SFDVKD. This CDR3 has 15 amino acids.

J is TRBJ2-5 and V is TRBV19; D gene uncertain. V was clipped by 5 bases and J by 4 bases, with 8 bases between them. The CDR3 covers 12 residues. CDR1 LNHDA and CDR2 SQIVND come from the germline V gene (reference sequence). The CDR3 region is CASSQARETQYF. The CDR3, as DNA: TGTGCCAGTAGTCAGGCCAGAGAGACCCAGTACTTC.

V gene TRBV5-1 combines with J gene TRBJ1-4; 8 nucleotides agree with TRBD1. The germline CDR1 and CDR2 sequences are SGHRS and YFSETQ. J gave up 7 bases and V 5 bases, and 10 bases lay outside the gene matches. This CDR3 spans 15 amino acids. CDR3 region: CASSFGDRGGEKLFF. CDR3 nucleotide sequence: TGCGCCAGCAGTTTTGGAGACAGGGGCGGTGAAAAACTGTTTTTT.

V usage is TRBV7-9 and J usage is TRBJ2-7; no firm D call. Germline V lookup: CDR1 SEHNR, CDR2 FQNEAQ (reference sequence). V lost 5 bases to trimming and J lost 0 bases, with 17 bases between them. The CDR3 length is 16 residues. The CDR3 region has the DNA TGTGCCAGCAGCGATCCTTACGGCGGCAGCTCCTACGAGCAGTACTTC. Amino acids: CASSDPYGGSSYEQYF.

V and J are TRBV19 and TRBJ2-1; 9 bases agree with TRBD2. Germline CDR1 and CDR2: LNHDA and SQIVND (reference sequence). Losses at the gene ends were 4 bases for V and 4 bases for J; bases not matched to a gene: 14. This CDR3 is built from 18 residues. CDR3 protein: CASSTGADQREEYNEQFF. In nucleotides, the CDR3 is TGTGCCAGTAGTACCGGAGCGGACCAGCGGGAGGAGTACAATGAGCAGTTCTTC.

The CDR3 region is CASSLIAPTGAGNTIYF. The CDR3 nucleotides read TGCGCCAGCAGCCTAATCGCCCCAACAGGCGCCGGAAACACCATATATTTT. The J gene is TRBJ1-3, the V gene TRBV4-1; possible D gene TRBD1, 5 bases. Trimming took off 4 bases at V and 4 bases at J, with 20 bases between the two ends. Germline CDR1 MGHRA, CDR2 YSYEKL. The CDR3 is 17 amino acids.

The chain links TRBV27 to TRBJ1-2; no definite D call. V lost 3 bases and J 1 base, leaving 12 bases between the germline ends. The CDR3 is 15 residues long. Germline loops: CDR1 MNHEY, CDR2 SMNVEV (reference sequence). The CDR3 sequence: CASSFTGNHNYGYTF. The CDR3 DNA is TGTGCCAGCAGTTTTACGGGGAACCATAACTATGGCTACACCTTC.

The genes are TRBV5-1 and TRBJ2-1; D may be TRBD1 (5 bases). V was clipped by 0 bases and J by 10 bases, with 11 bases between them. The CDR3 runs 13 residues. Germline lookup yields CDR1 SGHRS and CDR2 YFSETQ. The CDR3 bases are TGCGCCAGCAGCTTGGAAGGACAAGCCGAGCAGTTCTTC. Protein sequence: CASSLEGQAEQFF.